A single sample is the source of the 8 T cell receptor beta chains below, sequenced in a study of cytomegalovirus exposure and HLA in healthy donors. PCR used 60 Vbeta primers and 13 Jbeta primers. Produced via immunoSEQ multiplex PCR; TCRdb's table is partial and in-frame only. The data contain more than 90,000 clones, roughly four fifths of them singletons. Sequenced sample: PBMCs. Every receptor here comes from a man younger than 40 in good health and CMV-seropositive.

The DNA of the CDR3 is TGTGCCAGCAGCTTAGCTAGCGGCTTAGAGCAGTTCTTC. Protein sequence: CASSLASGLEQFF. The chain couples TRBV7-9 to TRBJ2-1, with a tentative D call TRBD2 (6 bases). The CDR3 loop spans 13 amino acids. The V end was cut by 0 bases, the J end by 10 bases, with 10 bases between. CDR1 and CDR2 (germline): SEHNR, FQNEAQ (reference sequence). The full variable domain, rest sourced from reference TRBV7-9 and TRBJ2-1, is DTGVSQNPRHKITKRGQNVTFRCDPISEHNRLYWYRQTLGQGPEFLTYFQNEAQLEKSRLLSDRFSAERPKGSFSTLEIQRTEQGDSAMYLCASSLASGLEQFFGPGTRLTVL.

The genes are TRBV4-1 and TRBJ2-1; 8 nucleotides agree with TRBD2. The germline V gene encodes CDR1 MGHRA and CDR2 YSYEKL. V trimming: 5 bases; J trimming: 1 base; junction bases outside the gene matches: 7. This CDR3 has 16 amino acids. CDR3 protein: CASSNTGGRSYNEQFF. The DNA for the CDR3 is TGCGCCAGCAGCAATACGGGGGGGAGATCCTACAATGAGCAGTTCTTC.

V and J are TRBV14 and TRBJ2-1, with 12 bases aligning to TRBD2. CDR1 and CDR2 (germline): SGHDN, FVKESK. The CDR3 has 15 amino acids. The V segment lost 4 bases and the J segment 4 bases; nucleotides outside the gene matches: 2. The CDR3 is CASSLGLAGYNEQFF. The DNA of the CDR3 is TGTGCCAGCAGCCTCGGACTAGCGGGGTACAATGAGCAGTTCTTC.

The chain links TRBV5-6 to TRBJ1-2, with D tentatively TRBD1 (6 bases). V lost 4 bases and J lost 9, with 25 bases in between. The CDR3 extends over 16 amino acids. Looked up from germline, CDR1 is SGHDT and CDR2 is YYEEEE. The CDR3 loop is CASSLQGSGHVLRYTF. Written as DNA, the CDR3 is TGTGCCAGCAGCCTTCAAGGTTCGGGACACGTTTTGCGCTACACCTTC. Full variable domain (outside the CDR3, taken from reference TRBV5-6 and TRBJ1-2): DAGVTQSPTHLIKTRGQQVTLRCSPKSGHDTVSWYQQALGQGPQFIFQYYEEEERQRGNFPDRFSGHQFPNYSSELNVNALLLGDSALYLCASSLQGSGHVLRYTFGSGTRLTVV.

The chain links TRBV7-2 to TRBJ2-2; 9 nucleotides match TRBD2. The germline V gene encodes CDR1 SGHTA and CDR2 FQGNSA. V shed 0 bases, J shed 4 bases, and the junction held 0 bases outside the gene matches. The CDR3 contains 15 residues. The CDR3: CASSLAAGGTGELFF. The DNA for the CDR3 is TGTGCCAGCAGCTTAGCAGCGGGGGGCACCGGGGAGCTGTTTTTT.

Here the CDR3 reads CASSLVQGFSLIDEQFF. The CDR3 DNA reads as TGTGCCAGCAGCTTAGTTCAGGGTTTTAGCCTGATCGATGAGCAGTTCTTC. V usage is TRBV5-6 and J usage is TRBJ2-1; tentative D call: TRBD1 (5 bases). Germline-derived CDR1 and CDR2 are SGHDT and YYEEEE. CDR3 length: 17 residues. Trimming left V 2 bases short and J 8 bases short, with 23 bases between.

This CDR3 is CASSFFDGRGYINEQFF. CDR3 in DNA: TGCGCCAGCAGCTTCTTCGACGGGAGGGGGTATATCAATGAGCAGTTCTTC. The rearrangement uses TRBV5-1 and TRBJ2-1, with 8 bases lining up with TRBD2. This CDR3 contains 17 residues. CDR1 is SGHRS, CDR2 YFSETQ, per germline. The V segment lost 2 bases and the J segment 6 bases; nucleotides outside the gene matches: 13.

This rearrangement joins TRBV6-6 to TRBJ2-7; 10 bases fit TRBD2. The ends lost 3 bases at V and 6 bases at J; junction bases unmatched: 2. CDR3 length: 13 residues. Per the germline V gene, CDR1 is MNHNY and CDR2 is SVGAGI (reference sequence). CDR3 DNA: TGTGCCAGCAGTTATAGCGGGAGGCGCGAGCAGTACGTC. This codes for CASSYSGRREQYV.